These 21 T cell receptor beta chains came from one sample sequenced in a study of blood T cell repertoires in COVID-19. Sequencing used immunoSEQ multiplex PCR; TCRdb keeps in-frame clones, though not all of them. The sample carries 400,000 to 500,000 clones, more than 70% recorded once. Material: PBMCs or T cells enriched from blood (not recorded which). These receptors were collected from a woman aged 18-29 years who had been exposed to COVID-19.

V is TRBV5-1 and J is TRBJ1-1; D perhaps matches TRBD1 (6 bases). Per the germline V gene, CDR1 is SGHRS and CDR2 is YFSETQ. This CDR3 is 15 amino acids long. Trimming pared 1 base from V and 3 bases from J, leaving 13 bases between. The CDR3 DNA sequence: TGCGCCAGCAGCTTGCGACAGGCCGGGGACACTGAAGCTTTCTTT. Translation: CASSLRQAGDTEAFF.

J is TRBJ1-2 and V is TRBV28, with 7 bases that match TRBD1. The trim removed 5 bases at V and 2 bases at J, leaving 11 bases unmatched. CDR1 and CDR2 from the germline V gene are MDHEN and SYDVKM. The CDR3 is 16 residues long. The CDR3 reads CASSRNGQANNYGYTF. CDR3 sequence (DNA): TGTGCCAGCAGTCGTAACGGACAGGCTAACAACTATGGCTACACCTTC.

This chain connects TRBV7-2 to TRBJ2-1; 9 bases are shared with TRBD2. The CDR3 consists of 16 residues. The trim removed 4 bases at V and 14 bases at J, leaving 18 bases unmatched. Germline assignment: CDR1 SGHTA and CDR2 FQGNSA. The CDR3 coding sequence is TGTGCCAGCAGCTCCCCGTTGCGGGAGGGGAAAACAGCTGAGTTCTTC. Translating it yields CASSSPLREGKTAEFF.

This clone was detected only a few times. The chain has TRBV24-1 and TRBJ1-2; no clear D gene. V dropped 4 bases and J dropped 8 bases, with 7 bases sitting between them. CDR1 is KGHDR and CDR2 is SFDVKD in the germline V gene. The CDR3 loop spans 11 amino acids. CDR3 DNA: TGTGCCACCAGTGAGGGCGACGGCTACACCTTC. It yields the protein CATSEGDGYTF.

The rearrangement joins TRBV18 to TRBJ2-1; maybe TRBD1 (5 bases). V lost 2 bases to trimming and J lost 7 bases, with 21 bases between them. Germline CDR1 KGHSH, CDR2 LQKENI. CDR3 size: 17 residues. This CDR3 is CASSPIRWGLRTNEQFF. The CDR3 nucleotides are TGTGCCAGCTCACCAATTAGGTGGGGCCTTCGGACAAATGAGCAGTTCTTC.

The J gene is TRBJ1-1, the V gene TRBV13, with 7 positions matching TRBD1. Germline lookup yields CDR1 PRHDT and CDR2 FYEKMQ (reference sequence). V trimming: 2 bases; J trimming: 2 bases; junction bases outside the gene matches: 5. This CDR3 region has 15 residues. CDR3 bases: TGTGCCAGCAGCTTAAGGACAGGTCGAAACACTGAAGCTTTCTTT. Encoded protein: CASSLRTGRNTEAFF.

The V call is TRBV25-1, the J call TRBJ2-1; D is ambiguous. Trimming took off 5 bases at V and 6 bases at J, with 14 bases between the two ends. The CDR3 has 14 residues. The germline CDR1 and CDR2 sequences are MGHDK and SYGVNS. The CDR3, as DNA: TGTGCCAGCAGTCCCCCCTCTCCAGGCAATGAGCAGTTCTTC. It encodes CASSPPSPGNEQFF.

The DNA of the CDR3 is TGTGCCAGCAGTTACAACGGGGGAAGGGGTGAGCAGTTCTTC. Its translation: CASSYNGGRGEQFF. V and J are TRBV6-2 or TRBV6-3 and TRBJ2-1; weak D call: TRBD2 (6 bases). This CDR3 region has 14 residues. The germline V gene has CDR1 MNHEY and CDR2 SVGEGT. With 2 bases removed from V and 9 bases from J, the gap between germline ends came to 14 bases.

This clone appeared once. The CDR3 region has the DNA TGTGCCAGCAACAAAGCGGGGGCTAGGGAGACCCAGTACTTC. Translating gives CASNKAGARETQYF. The J gene is TRBJ2-5, the V gene TRBV7-9, with 8 bases aligning to TRBD2. V lost 7 bases to trimming and J lost 5 bases; unmatched junction nucleotides: 9. The CDR3 has 14 amino acids. Germline V CDR1 and CDR2: SEHNR, FQNEAQ (reference sequence). Full variable domain (missing parts from reference TRBV7-9 and TRBJ2-5): DTGVSQNPRHKITKRGQNVTFRCDPISEHNRLYWYRQTLGQGPEFLTYFQNEAQLEKSRLLSDRFSAERPKGSFSTLEIQRTEQGDSAMYLCASNKAGARETQYFGPGTRLLVL.

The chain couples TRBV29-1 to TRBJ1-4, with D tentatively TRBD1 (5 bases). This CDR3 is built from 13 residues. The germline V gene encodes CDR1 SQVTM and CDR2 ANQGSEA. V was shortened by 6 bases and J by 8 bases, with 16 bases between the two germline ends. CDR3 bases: TGCAGCGTAAGACAGCTGATGGAGGAAAAACTGTTTTTT. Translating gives CSVRQLMEEKLFF.

DNA for the CDR3: TGCAGTGCTAGTCCTAGCGGGACCCACGAGCAGTACTTC. Translating gives CSASPSGTHEQYF. The genes are TRBV20-1 and TRBJ2-7, with 9 bases fitting TRBD2. The CDR3 is 13 amino acids. The junction had 5 bases not matched to a gene; V was cut back by 3 bases and J by 5 bases. Germline CDR1 reads DFQATT; CDR2 reads SNEGSKA (reference sequence).

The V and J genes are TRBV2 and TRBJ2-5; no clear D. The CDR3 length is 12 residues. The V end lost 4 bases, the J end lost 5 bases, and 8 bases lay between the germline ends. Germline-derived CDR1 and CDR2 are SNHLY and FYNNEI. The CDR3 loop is CASSVTVETQYF. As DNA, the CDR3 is TGTGCCAGCAGTGTCACAGTCGAGACCCAGTACTTC.

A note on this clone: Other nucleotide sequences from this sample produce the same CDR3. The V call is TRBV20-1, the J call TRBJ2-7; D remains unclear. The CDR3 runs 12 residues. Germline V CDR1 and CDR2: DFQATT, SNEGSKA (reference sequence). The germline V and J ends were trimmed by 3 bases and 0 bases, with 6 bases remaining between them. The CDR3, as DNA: TGCAGTGCTAGTGATAACTCCTACGAGCAGTACTTC. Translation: CSASDNSYEQYF.

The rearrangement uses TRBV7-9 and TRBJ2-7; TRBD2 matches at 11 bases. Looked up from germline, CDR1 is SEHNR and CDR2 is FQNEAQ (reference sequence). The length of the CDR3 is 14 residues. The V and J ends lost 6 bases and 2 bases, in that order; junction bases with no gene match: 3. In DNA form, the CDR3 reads TGTGCCAGCAGATCGACTAGCGGGACCTACGAGCAGTACTTC. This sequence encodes CASRSTSGTYEQYF.

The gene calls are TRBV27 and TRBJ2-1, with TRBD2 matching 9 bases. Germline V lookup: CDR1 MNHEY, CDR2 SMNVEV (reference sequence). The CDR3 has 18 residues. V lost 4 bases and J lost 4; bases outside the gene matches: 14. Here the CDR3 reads CASSSPPGTSRTYNEQFF. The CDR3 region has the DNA TGTGCCAGCAGTTCACCCCCCGGGACTAGCAGAACATACAATGAGCAGTTCTTC.

In nucleotides, the CDR3 is TGTGCCAGCAGCCAAGAGTACGGGATACCTCACGGTCTATCTGGAAACACCATATATTTT. Translation: CASSQEYGIPHGLSGNTIYF. V usage is TRBV3-1 (or the pseudogene TRBV3-2) and J usage is TRBJ1-3; D is undetermined. Germline values: CDR1 LGHDT, CDR2 YNNKEL (reference sequence). The CDR3 has 20 amino acids. Deletions cut 0 bases from V and 1 base from J, with 22 bases between.

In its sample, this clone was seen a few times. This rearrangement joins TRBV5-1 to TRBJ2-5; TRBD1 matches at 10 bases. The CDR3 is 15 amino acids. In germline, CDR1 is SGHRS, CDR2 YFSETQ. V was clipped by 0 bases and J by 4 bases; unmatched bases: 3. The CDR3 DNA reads TGCGCCAGCAGCTTGGCCGGGACAGGGGTAGAGACCCAGTACTTC. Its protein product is CASSLAGTGVETQYF.

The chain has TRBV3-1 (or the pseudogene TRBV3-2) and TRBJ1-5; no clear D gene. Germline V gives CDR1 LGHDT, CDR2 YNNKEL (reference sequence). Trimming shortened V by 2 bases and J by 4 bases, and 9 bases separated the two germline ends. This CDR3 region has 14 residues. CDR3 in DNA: TGTGCCAGCAGCCAAAACAGCCGGAATCAGCCCCAGCATTTT. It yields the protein CASSQNSRNQPQHF.

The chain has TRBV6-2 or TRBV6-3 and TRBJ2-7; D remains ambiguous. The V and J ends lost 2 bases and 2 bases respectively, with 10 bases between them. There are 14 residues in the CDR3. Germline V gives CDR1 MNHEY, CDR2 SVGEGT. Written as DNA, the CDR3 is TGTGCCAGCAGTTACGAAGCTCCCCCCTACGAGCAGTACTTC. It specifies CASSYEAPPYEQYF.

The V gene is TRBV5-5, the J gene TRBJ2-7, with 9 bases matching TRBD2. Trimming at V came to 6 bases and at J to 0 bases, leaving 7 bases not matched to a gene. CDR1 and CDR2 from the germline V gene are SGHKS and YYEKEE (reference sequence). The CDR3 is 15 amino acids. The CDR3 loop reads CASTPLAGNSYEQYF. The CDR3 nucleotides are TGTGCCAGCACTCCCCTAGCGGGAAACTCCTACGAGCAGTACTTC.

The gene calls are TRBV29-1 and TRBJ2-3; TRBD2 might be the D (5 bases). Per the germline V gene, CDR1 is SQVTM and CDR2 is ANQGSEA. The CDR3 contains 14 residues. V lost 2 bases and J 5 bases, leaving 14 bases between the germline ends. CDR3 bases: TGCAGCGTTGAACAGCATGCGGGCGGAGATACGCAGTATTTT. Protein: CSVEQHAGGDTQYF.